This T cell receptor beta chain was recorded in a study of glioma-infiltrating T cells. Using RNA template, CDR3s of TCR alpha and beta were amplified with iRepertoire arm-PCR. TCRdb fed the multiplex PCR reads into MiXCR, producing one record per CDR3 protein. The repertoire holds roughly 130,000 distinct CDR3 sequences, around 25% seen once, with around 28% in the top ten. This CDR3 spans 16 amino acids. CDR1 is SGHTA, CDR2 FQGTGA, per germline. V dropped 5 bases and J dropped 1 base, with 17 bases sitting between them. The J gene is TRBJ1-2, the V gene TRBV7-3, with D hard to call. Sequencing input: glioma tissue, nonneoplastic brain tissue, or PBMCs (not recorded which). The receptor comes from a human donor with low-grade glioma or glioblastoma, undergoing nonglioma brain surgery, or in good health (not recorded which). The CDR3 spells CASSPTPGRNNYGYTF. CDR3 sequence (DNA): TGTGCCAGCAGCCCCACCCCCGGACGGAATAACTATGGCTACACCTTC.